This TCR beta chain was retrieved from a study of shared clonotypes between healthy human individuals. The V end lost 6 bases, the J end lost 9 bases, and 19 bases lay between the germline ends. This CDR3 region has 14 residues. Germline V CDR1 and CDR2: MNHEY, SVGAGI. Remarks on this clone: No antigen is known for it.

Study-wide points: Generally, estimated richness proved larger in naive subsets than it did in memory subsets.

Assay execution proceeded at the deep level. On sorted subsets, replicate PCRs used about 180 ng DNA, or tens of thousands of T cell genomes. The assay was immunoSEQ multiplex PCR, and TCRdb's table has in-frame clones only and misses some. Altogether 500,000 to 700,000 clones are present, approximately 95% being singletons, with the ten largest covering approximately 0.11%. Naive CD8 populations comprised CD45RO-negative cells positively selected for CCR7, excluding terminally differentiated effector memory CD45RA+ cells. Those who donated were healthy HIV-negative adults, with no recent acute infections or vaccinations reported.

V gene TRBV6-5 combines with J gene TRBJ2-3; possible D gene TRBD1, 6 bases. This receptor was taken from a woman in her twenties or thirties in good health. The sample taken for sequencing was naive CD8+ T cells sorted from blood. The chain's CDR3 is CASSTGTSGNTQYF. The CDR3 DNA reads TGTGCCAGCAGCACTGGGACATCAGGGAACACGCAGTATTTT.